This entry lists 24 T cell receptor beta chains sequenced from one sample in a study of blood T cell repertoires in COVID-19. Only in-frame clones appear in the TCRdb table, and some are missing; sequencing was by immunoSEQ multiplex PCR. Of roughly 230,000 clones listed, approximately 82% are singletons. The specimen was peripheral blood. The receptor set was obtained from a man in his forties with active or convalescent COVID-19.

The CDR3 DNA reads as TGTGCCAGCAGTTACTCACAGCTCAATGAGCAGTTCTTC. Its protein product is CASSYSQLNEQFF. V usage is TRBV6-5 and J usage is TRBJ2-1; D is unclear. The V and J ends lost 0 bases and 6 bases respectively, with 6 bases between them. Germline assignment: CDR1 MNHEY and CDR2 SVGAGI. This CDR3 spans 13 amino acids.

This clone came up many times. Other DNA sequences in this sample translate to the same CDR3. The chain links TRBV7-9 to TRBJ1-5; 8 bases align to TRBD1. This CDR3 contains 15 residues. The junction had 4 bases not matched to a gene; V was cut back by 5 bases and J by 1 base. The germline V gene has CDR1 SEHNR and CDR2 FQNEAQ (reference sequence). CDR3 coding DNA: TGTGCCAGCAGCCCCGCAGGGGGCAGCAATCAGCCCCAGCATTTT. Its protein product is CASSPAGGSNQPQHF.

The V and J genes are TRBV6-5 and TRBJ2-2; D remains ambiguous. Germline CDR1 MNHEY, CDR2 SVGAGI. The CDR3 sequence is 13 residues long. V was shortened by 0 bases and J by 6 bases, with 5 bases between the two germline ends. In DNA, the CDR3 is TGTGCCAGCAGTTACTCGCGGCCCGGGGAGCTGTTTTTT. This encodes CASSYSRPGELFF.

The chain joins TRBV7-3 to TRBJ2-7; D remains ambiguous. Germline loops: CDR1 SGHTA, CDR2 FQGTGA. The CDR3 sequence is 10 residues long. Between the trimmed V and J ends, which lost 6 bases and 7 bases, there was a span of 7 bases. CDR3 nucleotide sequence: TGTGCCAGCAGTTACGGGGAGCAGTACTTC. It specifies CASSYGEQYF.

The V gene is TRBV15, the J gene TRBJ1-1, with TRBD1 matching 7 bases. The trim removed 8 bases at V and 1 base at J, leaving 7 bases unmatched. Germline CDR1 reads LNHNV; CDR2 reads YYDKDF (reference sequence). The CDR3 sequence is 14 residues long. The CDR3 nucleotides read TGTGCCACCCGAGAACAGGGGCCGAACACTGAAGCTTTCTTT. Protein: CATREQGPNTEAFF.

This clone has only a few counts. CDR3 sequence reads: CASPGDRRNTGELFF. The CDR3 coding sequence is TGTGCCAGCCCCGGGGACAGGCGGAACACCGGGGAGCTGTTTTTT. The chain recombines TRBV7-2 with TRBJ2-2, with 8 bases that match TRBD1. The CDR3 runs to 15 residues. Trimming at V came to 8 bases and at J to 1 base, leaving 6 bases not matched to a gene. Germline V lookup: CDR1 SGHTA, CDR2 FQGNSA.

This clone was found a few times. The chain combines TRBV7-9 with TRBJ1-1; D ambiguous. Germline-derived CDR1 and CDR2 are SEHNR and FQNEAQ (reference sequence). V gave up 4 bases and J gave up 6 bases, with 15 bases separating them. The length of the CDR3 is 14 residues. The CDR3 protein is CASSSEQHSSEAFF. The CDR3 DNA follows: TGTGCCAGCAGCTCCGAGCAACACAGTTCTGAAGCTTTCTTT. The whole variable domain, remainder taken from reference TRBV7-9 and TRBJ1-1, is DTGVSQNPRHKITKRGQNVTFRCDPISEHNRLYWYRQTLGQGPEFLTYFQNEAQLEKSRLLSDRFSAERPKGSFSTLEIQRTEQGDSAMYLCASSSEQHSSEAFFGQGTRLTVV.

The chain couples TRBV7-9 to TRBJ2-2; D remains unclear. The germline gives CDR1 SEHNR, CDR2 FQNEAQ (reference sequence). CDR3 length: 13 amino acids. Between the trimmed V and J ends, which lost 5 bases and 6 bases, there was a span of 10 bases. The CDR3 region is CASSQRSPGELFF. The CDR3 coding sequence is TGTGCCAGCAGCCAACGTAGCCCCGGGGAGCTGTTTTTT.

V and J are TRBV3-1 (or the pseudogene TRBV3-2) and TRBJ2-1; possibly TRBD1 for D (6 bases). This CDR3 is built from 16 residues. CDR1 and CDR2 (germline): LGHDT, YNNKEL (reference sequence). V lost 3 bases and J 2 bases, leaving 14 bases between the germline ends. In nucleotides, the CDR3 is TGTGCCAGCAGCCATGCTACAGGGTCGACCTACAATGAGCAGTTCTTC. This encodes CASSHATGSTYNEQFF.

The chain carries TRBV3-1 (or the pseudogene TRBV3-2) and TRBJ2-1; the match to TRBD2 covers 8 bases. J gave up 8 bases and V 4 bases, and 7 bases lay outside the gene matches. This CDR3 is 14 amino acids long. CDR1 is LGHDT and CDR2 is YNNKEL in the germline V gene (reference sequence). The CDR3 is CASSRGLAPHEQFF. The CDR3 DNA reads as TGTGCCAGCAGCCGCGGACTAGCCCCCCATGAGCAGTTCTTC.

The chain is built from TRBV11-2 and TRBJ2-6, with D possibly TRBD1 on 5 matching bases. Germline V gene data show CDR1 as SGHAT and CDR2 as FQNNGV. Trimming cost V 4 bases and J 1 base, with 8 bases left between them. The CDR3 has 15 amino acids. The CDR3 spells CASSSGHSGANVLTF. The CDR3 DNA sequence: TGTGCCAGCAGCTCCGGACATTCTGGGGCCAACGTCCTGACTTTC.

The chain recombines TRBV29-1 with TRBJ2-1, with TRBD1 matching 9 bases. This CDR3 is 15 amino acids long. Germline CDR1 SQVTM, CDR2 ANQGSEA. V was clipped by 8 bases and J by 7 bases; unmatched bases: 15. The CDR3 is CSTSPPGQGWNEQFF. The CDR3 DNA is TGCAGCACGTCACCCCCGGGACAGGGATGGAATGAGCAGTTCTTC.

This chain uses TRBV6-2 or TRBV6-3 with TRBJ2-1; 8 positions match TRBD1. V lost 5 bases and J lost 0; bases outside the gene matches: 6. Germline V gives CDR1 MNHEY, CDR2 SVGEGT. There are 16 residues in the CDR3. For the CDR3, the DNA is TGTGCCAGCAGTGCCCGGACAGGGAGCTCCTACAATGAGCAGTTCTTC. This codes for CASSARTGSSYNEQFF.

The gene calls are TRBV30 and TRBJ2-3, with D perhaps matching TRBD2 (6 bases). The CDR3 is made up of 12 amino acids. V was clipped by 4 bases and J by 4 bases, with 9 bases between them. Germline assignment: CDR1 GTSNPN and CDR2 SVGIG (reference sequence). The CDR3 bases are TGTGCCTGGATGGAGGGTTCAGATACGCAGTATTTT. This sequence encodes CAWMEGSDTQYF. Looking up the rest from reference TRBV30 and TRBJ2-3 gives the full variable domain: SQTIHQWPATLVQPVGSPLSLECTVEGTSNPNLYWYRQAAGRGLQLLFYSVGIGQISSEVPQNLSASRPQDRQFILSSKKLLLSDSGFYLCAWMEGSDTQYFGPGTRLTVL.

The chain recombines TRBV9 with TRBJ1-2, with 7 nucleotides matching TRBD1. V trimming: 3 bases; J trimming: 2 bases; junction bases outside the gene matches: 4. The CDR3 runs to 14 residues. Germline loops: CDR1 SGDLS, CDR2 YYNGEE. The CDR3 DNA sequence: TGTGCCAGCAGCGCCGCACAGGGGAACTATGGCTACACCTTC. It is translated as CASSAAQGNYGYTF.

The V gene is TRBV24-1, the J gene TRBJ2-7; 9 bases are shared with TRBD2. The V segment lost 0 bases and the J segment 2 bases; nucleotides outside the gene matches: 4. This CDR3 contains 16 residues. CDR1 and CDR2 from the germline V gene are KGHDR and SFDVKD. The CDR3 bases are TGTGCCACCAGTGATTTGAGCTCTAGCGGGACCTACGAGCAGTACTTC. Its protein is CATSDLSSSGTYEQYF.

The sample holds one count of this clone. The rearrangement uses TRBV9 and TRBJ2-1; 11 nucleotides agree with TRBD2. This CDR3 contains 17 residues. V lost 3 bases to trimming and J lost 5 bases; unmatched junction nucleotides: 10. Germline V gene data show CDR1 as SGDLS and CDR2 as YYNGEE. Written as DNA, the CDR3 is TGTGCCAGCAGCGCCCTTAGCGGGAGGGCGGGTAACAATGAGCAGTTCTTC. Protein sequence: CASSALSGRAGNNEQFF.

The chain has TRBV5-1 and TRBJ2-1; D perhaps matches TRBD1 (5 bases). V gave up 4 bases and J gave up 7 bases, with 15 bases separating them. The CDR3 sequence is 14 residues long. Germline CDR1 and CDR2: SGHRS and YFSETQ. The CDR3 nucleotides read TGCGCCAGCAGCCCCCAACCAGGGCGGAATGAGCAGTTCTTC. Translated: CASSPQPGRNEQFF.

CDR3 amino acids: CAWKLAQNTGELFF. The CDR3 DNA follows: TGTGCCTGGAAACTAGCGCAGAACACCGGGGAGCTGTTTTTT. The chain is built from TRBV30 and TRBJ2-2; 7 nucleotides match TRBD2. V was clipped by 4 bases and J by 1 base; unmatched bases: 3. CDR1 and CDR2 (germline): GTSNPN, SVGIG (reference sequence). The CDR3 covers 14 residues. Drawing the rest from reference TRBV30 and TRBJ2-2, the complete variable domain is SQTIHQWPATLVQPVGSPLSLECTVEGTSNPNLYWYRQAAGRGLQLLFYSVGIGQISSEVPQNLSASRPQDRQFILSSKKLLLSDSGFYLCAWKLAQNTGELFFGEGSRLTVL.

The gene calls are TRBV10-2 and TRBJ1-5, with 9 positions matching TRBD1. V was pared by 7 bases and J by 7 bases, with 8 bases of the junction left unmatched. This CDR3 has 14 amino acids. Germline V CDR1 and CDR2: WSHSY, SAAADI. CDR3 protein: CASKTTGGGQPQHF. The CDR3 DNA reads TGCGCCAGCAAAACGACAGGGGGAGGGCAGCCCCAGCATTTT.

The genes are TRBV3-1 (or the pseudogene TRBV3-2) and TRBJ1-2, with TRBD1 matching over 9 bases. In germline, CDR1 is LGHDT, CDR2 YNNKEL (reference sequence). V dropped 3 bases and J dropped 8; count of bases not matched to a gene: 7. The CDR3 totals 14 residues. CDR3 in amino acids: CASSQVQGAVGYTF. The CDR3 bases are TGTGCCAGCAGCCAGGTACAGGGGGCTGTAGGCTACACCTTC.

About this clone: Other DNA sequences in the sample encode the same CDR3. The rearrangement uses TRBV7-9 and TRBJ1-1; D remains ambiguous. The CDR3 spans 14 residues. Trimming stripped 0 bases from V and 1 base from J, with 6 bases between. Germline V lookup: CDR1 SEHNR, CDR2 FQNEAQ (reference sequence). The CDR3 is CASSLAGGNTEAFF. CDR3 nucleotides: TGTGCCAGCAGCTTAGCCGGAGGGAACACTGAAGCTTTCTTT.

This clone was seen more than once but under ten times. The chain couples TRBV7-8 to TRBJ2-7; TRBD1 matches at 9 bases. Unmatched junction bases numbered 6, after V lost 5 bases and J lost 1 base. The CDR3 contains 15 residues. The germline V gene encodes CDR1 SGHVS and CDR2 FQNEAQ. CDR3 DNA: TGTGCCAGCAGCCAAAGGGGACAGGGATCCTACGAGCAGTACTTC. The encoded protein is CASSQRGQGSYEQYF.

The rearrangement links TRBV25-1 to TRBJ1-6; D perhaps matches TRBD1 (6 bases). CDR1 is MGHDK and CDR2 is SYGVNS in the germline V gene. Trimming removed 3 bases at V and 9 bases at J, with 12 bases between. The CDR3 runs to 14 residues. This chain's CDR3 is CASSEQGTGSPLHF. CDR3 DNA: TGTGCCAGCAGTGAGCAGGGGACGGGTTCACCCCTCCACTTT.